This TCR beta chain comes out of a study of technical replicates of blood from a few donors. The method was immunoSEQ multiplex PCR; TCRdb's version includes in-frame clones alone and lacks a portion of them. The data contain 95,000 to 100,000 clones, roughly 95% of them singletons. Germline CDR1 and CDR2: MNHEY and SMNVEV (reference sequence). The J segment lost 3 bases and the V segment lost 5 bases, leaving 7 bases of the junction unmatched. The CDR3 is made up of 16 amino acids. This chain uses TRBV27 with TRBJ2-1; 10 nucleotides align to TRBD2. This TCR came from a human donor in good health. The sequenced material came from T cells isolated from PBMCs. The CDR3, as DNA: TGTGCCAGCAGTGCCCGACTAGCGGGTCACTACAATGAGCAGTTCTTC. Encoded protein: CASSARLAGHYNEQFF.